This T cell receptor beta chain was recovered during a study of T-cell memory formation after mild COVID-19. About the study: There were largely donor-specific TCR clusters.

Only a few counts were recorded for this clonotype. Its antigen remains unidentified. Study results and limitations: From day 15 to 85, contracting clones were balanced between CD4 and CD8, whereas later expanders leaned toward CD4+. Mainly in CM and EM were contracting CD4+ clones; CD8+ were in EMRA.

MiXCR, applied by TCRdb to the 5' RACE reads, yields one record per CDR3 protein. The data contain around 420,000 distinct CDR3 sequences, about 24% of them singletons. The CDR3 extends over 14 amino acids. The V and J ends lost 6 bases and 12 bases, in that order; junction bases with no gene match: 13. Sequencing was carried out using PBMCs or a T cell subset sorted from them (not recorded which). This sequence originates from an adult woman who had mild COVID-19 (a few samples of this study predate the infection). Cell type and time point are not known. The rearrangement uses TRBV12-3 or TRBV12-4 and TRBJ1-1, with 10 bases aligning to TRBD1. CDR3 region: CASRAGQGGRGSFF. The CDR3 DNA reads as TGTGCCAGCAGGGCCGGACAGGGGGGCCGCGGGTCTTTCTTT.